This T cell receptor beta chain was retrieved from a study of blood T cell repertoires in COVID-19. This CDR3 has 16 residues. J lost 0 bases, V lost 4 bases, and 7 bases had no gene match. Germline V gives CDR1 LGHDT, CDR2 YNNKEL (reference sequence). Repertoires were generated with immunoSEQ multiplex PCR, while TCRdb's copy carries only in-frame clones and drops some. Of 150,000 to 200,000 clones listed, around nine tenths are singletons. This clone turned up a few times. This TCR was recovered from a man aged 18 to 30 with active or convalescent COVID-19. The genes are TRBV3-1 (or the pseudogene TRBV3-2) and TRBJ1-1; 8 bases map to TRBD1. The sequenced material came from peripheral blood. The DNA of the CDR3 is TGTGCCAGCAGCCTTGGACAGGGAAGGATGAACACTGAAGCTTTCTTT. Protein product: CASSLGQGRMNTEAFF.